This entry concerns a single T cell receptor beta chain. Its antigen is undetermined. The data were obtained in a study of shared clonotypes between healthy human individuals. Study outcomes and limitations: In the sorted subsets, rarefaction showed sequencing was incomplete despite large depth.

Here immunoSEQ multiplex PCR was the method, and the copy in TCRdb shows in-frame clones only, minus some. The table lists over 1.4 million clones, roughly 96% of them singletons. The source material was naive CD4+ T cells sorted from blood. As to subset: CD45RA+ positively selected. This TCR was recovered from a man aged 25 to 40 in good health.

CDR3 DNA: TGTGCCAGCAGTGCGGGACAGGGGGTTTACACCGGGGAGCTGTTTTTT. It is translated as CASSAGQGVYTGELFF. The chain combines TRBV28 with TRBJ2-2; 11 bases are shared with TRBD1. V shed 5 bases, J shed 3 bases, and the junction held 5 bases outside the gene matches. The CDR3 runs to 16 residues. Per germline, CDR1 MDHEN and CDR2 SYDVKM.